The next 26 T cell receptor beta chains were all read from a single sample in a study of T cells in Graves' hyperthyroidism and ophthalmopathy. RNA transcripts gave rise to amplified TCR beta CDR3 regions. HTBI primers were used for first-round RT-PCR of the TCR CDR3. Via MiXCR, TCRdb re-called the multiplex PCR reads, giving one row per CDR3 protein. The sample contains around 340,000 distinct CDR3 sequences, 17% of which appear only once. Sequencing was done on a sample of blood. These receptors were taken from a woman in her thirties with Graves' hyperthyroidism that later progressed to Graves' ophthalmopathy.

The CDR3 reads CASSRVAGELYEQYF. The CDR3 nucleotides are TGTGCCAGTAGTAGAGTGGCGGGAGAGCTGTACGAGCAGTACTTC. The J gene is TRBJ2-7, the V gene TRBV19; 7 bases line up with TRBD2. The germline V gene has CDR1 LNHDA and CDR2 SQIVND (reference sequence). V trimming: 4 bases; J trimming: 4 bases; junction bases outside the gene matches: 10. This CDR3 is 15 amino acids long.

The rearrangement uses TRBV2 and TRBJ1-6; tentative D call: TRBD1 (6 bases). There are 14 residues in the CDR3. Germline V gene sequence: CDR1 SNHLY, CDR2 FYNNEI. V was pared by 5 bases and J by 6 bases, with 11 bases between. CDR3 DNA sequence: TGTGCCAGCAGTCCCACAGGGACTAATTCACCCCTCCACTTT. Its protein is CASSPTGTNSPLHF.

The V call is TRBV6-2 or TRBV6-3, the J call TRBJ2-5; tentatively, D is TRBD1 (6 bases). The V gene's germline CDR1 is MNHEY and CDR2 SVGEGT. CDR3 length equals 17 residues. V gave up 8 bases and J gave up 5 bases, with 27 bases separating them. The CDR3 region has the DNA TGTGCCAGCTCACCACTTGCAGGACAGAATATTTGGGAGACCCAGTACTTC. Its protein is CASSPLAGQNIWETQYF.

The chain joins TRBV29-1 to TRBJ1-2; 8 positions agree with TRBD1. After removal of 3 bases from V and 4 bases from J, the junction contained 16 bases not matched to a gene. Germline V gives CDR1 SQVTM, CDR2 ANQGSEA. The CDR3 contains 17 residues. This CDR3 reads CSVDFEAGGSRRYGYTF. CDR3 DNA sequence: TGCAGCGTTGATTTCGAGGCAGGGGGCTCGAGACGCTATGGCTACACCTTC.

This clonotype was seen repeatedly, ten times or more. This chain links TRBV2 with TRBJ2-1; D is ambiguous. Trimming shortened V by 1 base and J by 0 bases, and 7 bases separated the two germline ends. The V gene's germline CDR1 is SNHLY and CDR2 FYNNEI. CDR3 length equals 15 residues. The CDR3 bases are TGTGCCAGCAGTGAAGACAATAACTCCTACAATGAGCAGTTCTTC. Translating it yields CASSEDNNSYNEQFF. The full variable domain, with the rest looked up from reference TRBV2 and TRBJ2-1, is EPEVTQTPSHQVTQMGQEVILRCVPISNHLYFYWYRQILGQKVEFLVSFYNNEISEKSEIFDDQFSVERPDGSNFTLKIRSTKLEDSAMYFCASSEDNNSYNEQFFGPGTRLTVL.

This clonotype was picked up many times. J is TRBJ2-1 and V is TRBV20-1, with 8 bases aligning to TRBD1. CDR1 and CDR2 from the germline V gene are DFQATT and SNEGSKA (reference sequence). The CDR3 runs 16 residues. With 2 bases clipped from V and 4 bases from J, the junction kept 10 bases outside the gene matches. CDR3 in DNA: TGCAGTGCTAGACCTACAGGGGGGTTCGAATACAATGAGCAGTTCTTC. It yields the protein CSARPTGGFEYNEQFF.

This clonotype was detected ten times or more. The gene calls are TRBV7-6 and TRBJ2-7; 7 bases are a match to TRBD2. V shed 1 base and J 4 bases; nucleotides not matched to a gene: 7. CDR3 length equals 15 residues. Germline V gene lookup returns CDR1 SGHVS and CDR2 FNYEAQ. The CDR3 nucleotides read TGTGCCAGCAGCTTAGGTGAGGGAGGGCCGTACGAGCAGTACTTC. Its translation is CASSLGEGGPYEQYF.

At least ten counts were recorded for this clonotype. The chain links TRBV3-1 to TRBJ2-5; 12 positions match TRBD1. CDR1 LGHDT and CDR2 YNNKEL come from the germline V gene (reference sequence). V shed 5 bases, J shed 4 bases, and the junction held 5 bases outside the gene matches. This CDR3 comprises 15 residues. The CDR3, as DNA: TGTGCCAGCAGCGGGACAGGGGGCGAGGGAGAGACCCAGTACTTC. Its protein is CASSGTGGEGETQYF.

Details on this clonotype: It may be a read error: a sequence one base away is much more abundant. The CDR3: CSTTIHGDTGELFF. DNA for the CDR3: TGCAGTACCACGATACACGGGGACACCGGGGAGCTGTTTTTT. V usage is TRBV20-1 and J usage is TRBJ2-2; TRBD2 might be the D (5 bases). V lost 8 bases and J lost 3, with 16 bases in between. The CDR3 runs to 14 residues. Per the germline V gene, CDR1 is DFQATT and CDR2 is SNEGSKA (reference sequence).

This clonotype was counted at least ten times. The rearrangement uses TRBV27 and TRBJ1-5, with D possibly TRBD1 on 6 matching bases. The CDR3 is 17 residues long. Germline CDR1 and CDR2: MNHEY and SMNVEV (reference sequence). Trimming left V 3 bases short and J 2 bases short, with 17 bases between. This CDR3 reads CASSFLGGHVGNQPQHF. CDR3 sequence (DNA): TGTGCCAGCAGTTTTCTTGGGGGGCATGTAGGCAATCAGCCCCAGCATTTT.

The rearrangement joins TRBV4-2 to TRBJ2-2; tentative D call: TRBD2 (6 bases). This CDR3 region has 16 residues. Germline-derived CDR1 and CDR2 are LGHNA and YNFKEQ. V was trimmed by 1 base and J by 0 bases, leaving 9 bases between them. The CDR3 region is CASSQGSGPNTGELFF. The DNA for the CDR3 is TGTGCCAGCAGCCAAGGCAGCGGGCCGAACACCGGGGAGCTGTTTTTT.

The rearrangement uses TRBV6-2 or TRBV6-3 and TRBJ2-3, with 7 nucleotides matching TRBD2. The germline gives CDR1 MNHEY, CDR2 SVGEGT. With 0 bases clipped from V and 5 bases from J, the junction kept 20 bases outside the gene matches. The CDR3 consists of 20 residues. CDR3 sequence: CASSYSGWGSGGSLGDTQYF. The DNA of the CDR3 is TGTGCCAGCAGTTACTCAGGGTGGGGGAGTGGCGGGAGCTTGGGAGATACGCAGTATTTT.

This clonotype was detected many times. The chain recombines TRBV2 with TRBJ1-2, with unresolved D. V gave up 0 bases and J gave up 7 bases, with 15 bases separating them. The CDR3 is 15 residues long. Germline CDR1 reads SNHLY; CDR2 reads FYNNEI. The CDR3 sequence: CASSEASVEFGGYTF. CDR3 nucleotides: TGTGCCAGCAGTGAAGCGTCCGTAGAGTTCGGTGGCTACACCTTC. The whole variable domain, remainder taken from reference TRBV2 and TRBJ1-2, is EPEVTQTPSHQVTQMGQEVILRCVPISNHLYFYWYRQILGQKVEFLVSFYNNEISEKSEIFDDQFSVERPDGSNFTLKIRSTKLEDSAMYFCASSEASVEFGGYTFGSGTRLTVV.

This clonotype was seen many times. The chain couples TRBV2 to TRBJ2-7; 7 nucleotides match TRBD2. From germline, CDR1 is SNHLY and CDR2 FYNNEI. This CDR3 has 13 residues. Germline trimming cut 7 bases from V and 5 bases from J; bases unmatched to any gene: 8. The CDR3 coding sequence is TGTGCCAGCAACGTGGGTGCGGGAGACGAGCAGTACTTC. It codes for CASNVGAGDEQYF.

This clonotype was observed a few times. The chain recombines TRBV7-9 with TRBJ1-2; no clear D gene. Germline CDR1 reads SEHNR; CDR2 reads FQNEAQ (reference sequence). This CDR3 comprises 14 residues. V was trimmed by 4 bases and J by 5 bases, leaving 14 bases between them. CDR3 protein: CASSSSLVPYGYTF. CDR3 sequence (DNA): TGTGCCAGCAGCTCATCATTAGTACCATATGGCTACACCTTC.

This clonotype was counted at least ten times. CDR3 nucleotide sequence: TGCGCCAGCAGCTTACCGACGGGAGCTATTGACTACACCTTC. It codes for CASSLPTGAIDYTF. J is TRBJ1-2 and V is TRBV5-1; D is ambiguous. In germline, CDR1 is SGHRS, CDR2 YFSETQ. V lost 2 bases and J 10 bases, leaving 18 bases between the germline ends. This CDR3 has 14 residues.

A remark on this clonotype: This may arise from a read error, as a much more abundant clone is one base away. The chain has TRBV24-1 and TRBJ2-7, with D tentatively TRBD2 (6 bases). The V end lost 5 bases, the J end lost 3 bases, and 13 bases lay between the germline ends. The CDR3 runs to 14 residues. In germline, CDR1 is KGHDR, CDR2 SFDVKD. CDR3 region: CATSASGYFYEQYF. As DNA, the CDR3 is TGTGCCACCAGTGCGAGCGGGTACTTCTACGAGCAGTACTTC.

This clonotype was picked up a small number of times. The chain uses TRBV18 and TRBJ1-4; D is unclear. The CDR3 extends over 16 amino acids. Between the trimmed V and J ends, which lost 2 bases and 3 bases, there was a span of 13 bases. Germline CDR1 KGHSH, CDR2 LQKENI. CDR3 region: CASSPSRDVPNEKLFF. CDR3 DNA sequence: TGTGCCAGCTCACCATCGCGCGACGTTCCTAATGAAAAACTGTTTTTT.

This clonotype has ten or more counts. The gene calls are TRBV5-5 and TRBJ2-1; 8 bases are shared with TRBD1. Unmatched junction bases numbered 12, after V lost 1 base and J lost 9 bases. The CDR3 sequence is 16 residues long. CDR1 is SGHKS and CDR2 is YYEKEE in the germline V gene (reference sequence). The DNA of the CDR3 is TGTGCCAGCAGCTTGCTGGTCTCGCAGGGGGCAAGTGAGCAGTTCTTC. Its protein is CASSLLVSQGASEQFF.

This clonotype was counted only a few times. A clone one base away is much larger, so this may be a read error. The chain combines TRBV6-4 with TRBJ2-2; D call uncertain. With 2 bases removed from V and 2 bases from J, the gap between germline ends came to 3 bases. The CDR3 is made up of 13 amino acids. CDR1 is MRHNA and CDR2 is SNTAGT in the germline V gene. The CDR3 spells CASSDTNTGELFF. The CDR3 coding sequence is TGTGCCAGCAGTGACACTAACACCGGGGAGCTGTTTTTT.

This clonotype was picked up many times. This chain connects TRBV3-1 to TRBJ2-7, with D unclear. Germline V CDR1 and CDR2: LGHDT, YNNKEL (reference sequence). The CDR3 is 12 amino acids. V gave up 0 bases and J gave up 6 bases, with 6 bases separating them. The CDR3 here is CASSQDRREQYF. CDR3 sequence (DNA): TGTGCCAGCAGCCAAGACCGCCGCGAGCAGTACTTC.

This clonotype occurred many times. V and J are TRBV27 and TRBJ1-2; 8 bases are shared with TRBD1. V was clipped by 6 bases and J by 8 bases; unmatched bases: 8. The CDR3 consists of 13 residues. Germline V gives CDR1 MNHEY, CDR2 SMNVEV (reference sequence). CDR3 in amino acids: CASSPQGARGYTF. The CDR3 DNA reads TGTGCCAGCAGCCCCCAGGGGGCACGGGGCTACACCTTC.

This clonotype has a count of ten or more. This sequence joins TRBV7-9 and TRBJ2-3, with D maybe TRBD2 (7 bases). This CDR3 contains 16 residues. Germline values: CDR1 SEHNR, CDR2 FQNEAQ (reference sequence). V lost 5 bases and J lost 1, with 16 bases in between. CDR3 sequence: CASSRGGGVGTDTQYF. DNA for the CDR3: TGTGCCAGCAGCCGTGGGGGGGGCGTGGGCACAGATACGCAGTATTTT.

V and J are TRBV25-1 and TRBJ1-4; weak D call: TRBD1 (6 bases). The length of the CDR3 is 18 residues. V dropped 4 bases and J dropped 6 bases, with 24 bases sitting between them. CDR1 and CDR2 from the germline V gene are MGHDK and SYGVNS. The CDR3 reads CASSGGQGPRIGDEKLFF. The DNA of the CDR3 is TGTGCCAGCAGTGGAGGTCAGGGGCCACGCATAGGAGATGAAAAACTGTTTTTT. The complete variable domain, with remaining parts taken from reference TRBV25-1 and TRBJ1-4, reads EADIYQTPRYLVIGTGKKITLECSQTMGHDKMYWYQQDPGMELHLIHYSYGVNSTEKGDLSSESTVSRIRTEHFPLTLESARPSHTSQYLCASSGGQGPRIGDEKLFFGSGTQLSVL.

About this clonotype: One junction end does not reproduce the germline sequence, and a read error may be involved. The V call is TRBV7-2, the J call TRBJ1-5; D call uncertain. CDR3 length equals 13 residues. The germline CDR1 and CDR2 sequences are SGHTA and FQGNSA. The chain's CDR3 is CASSLAGRGPKDF. For the CDR3, the DNA is TGTGCCAGCAGCTTAGCCGGGCGTGGCCCCAAGGATTTT.

This clonotype was observed many times. The chain joins TRBV11-2 to TRBJ2-3; TRBD1 matches at 7 bases. Germline V gene data show CDR1 as SGHAT and CDR2 as FQNNGV. The CDR3 runs 15 residues. J was trimmed by 1 base and V by 5 bases; bases with no gene match: 6. The CDR3: CASSLRQGGTDTQYF. CDR3 bases: TGTGCCAGCAGCCTACGACAGGGTGGCACAGATACGCAGTATTTT.